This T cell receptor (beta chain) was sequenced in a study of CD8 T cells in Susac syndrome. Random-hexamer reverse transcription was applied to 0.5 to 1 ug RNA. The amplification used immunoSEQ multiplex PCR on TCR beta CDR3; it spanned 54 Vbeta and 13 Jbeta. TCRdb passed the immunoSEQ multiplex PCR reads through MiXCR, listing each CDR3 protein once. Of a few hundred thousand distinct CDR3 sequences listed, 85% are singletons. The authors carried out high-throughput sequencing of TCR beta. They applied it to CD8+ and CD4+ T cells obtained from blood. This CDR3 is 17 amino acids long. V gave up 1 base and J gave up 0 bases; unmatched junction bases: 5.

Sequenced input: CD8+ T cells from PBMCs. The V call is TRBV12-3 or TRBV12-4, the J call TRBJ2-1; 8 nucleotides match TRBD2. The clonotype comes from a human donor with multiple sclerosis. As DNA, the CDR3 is TGTGCCAGCAGTTTAGGAGGCCTAGCGGGCTCCTACAATGAGCAGTTCTTC. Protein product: CASSLGGLAGSYNEQFF.